This TCR beta chain came from a study of shared clonotypes between healthy human individuals. The assay was immunoSEQ multiplex PCR, and TCRdb's table has in-frame clones only and misses some. The table lists some 580,000 clones, approximately 97% of them singletons, with around 0.06% in the top ten. This CDR3 spans 14 amino acids. Per the germline V gene, CDR1 is MGHRA and CDR2 is YSYEKL. Trimming cost V 2 bases and J 1 base, with 8 bases left between them. Sequencing was performed on naive CD4+ T cells sorted from blood. Subset described: CD45RA+ positively selected. The chain couples TRBV4-1 to TRBJ1-1, with TRBD1 as a possible D gene (6 bases). The source is a woman aged 25 to 39 in good health. The CDR3 here is CASSQKTGNTEAFF. In DNA, the CDR3 is TGCGCCAGCAGCCAAAAGACAGGGAACACTGAAGCTTTCTTT.